Below are 15 T cell receptor beta chains sequenced from a single sample in a study of CD8+ T cells in alopecia areata. After isolation, RNA underwent reverse transcription to generate cDNA as the sequencing template. Sequenced by immunoSEQ multiplex PCR; TCRdb stores in-frame clones only, minus some. The sample shows about 190,000 clones, over 50% of them seen only once. Specimen: CD4+ T cells sorted from blood, collected at week 0. The receptors come from a human donor with alopecia areata.

This chain uses TRBV6-1 with TRBJ2-5; D is uncertain. The V and J ends lost 7 bases and 4 bases respectively, with 10 bases between them. The germline gives CDR1 MNHNS, CDR2 SASEGT. This CDR3 is built from 12 residues. The CDR3 DNA follows: TGTGCCAGCACCAGCCTAAGAGAGACCCAGTACTTC. This codes for CASTSLRETQYF.

The CDR3 reads CASTRTKEGELFF. The CDR3 DNA sequence: TGTGCCAGCACTCGGACGAAAGAGGGGGAGCTGTTTTTT. The chain carries TRBV27 and TRBJ2-2; D not certain. The CDR3 extends over 13 amino acids. Germline CDR1 and CDR2: MNHEY and SMNVEV (reference sequence). V shed 7 bases and J shed 8 bases, with 14 bases lying between them.

The chain links TRBV4-1 to TRBJ1-2, with D maybe TRBD1 (5 bases). CDR3 length: 18 residues. The V end lost 1 base, the J end lost 6 bases, and 24 bases lay between the germline ends. Germline lookup yields CDR1 MGHRA and CDR2 YSYEKL. Here the CDR3 reads CASSQAPGRREARDGYTF. CDR3 nucleotide sequence: TGCGCCAGCAGCCAAGCGCCGGGACGGAGGGAGGCAAGAGATGGCTACACCTTC.

The chain employs TRBV4-2 and TRBJ2-5; 10 bases fit TRBD2. The CDR3 is 17 amino acids. Germline V CDR1 and CDR2: LGHNA, YNFKEQ. Trimming took 0 bases from V and 0 from J; bases not matched to a gene: 4. The CDR3 is CASSQDVSGGYQETQYF. The CDR3 bases are TGTGCCAGCAGCCAAGATGTTAGCGGGGGGTACCAAGAGACCCAGTACTTC.

The chain joins TRBV30 to TRBJ2-1, with no clear D. CDR3 length: 10 amino acids. Per the germline V gene, CDR1 is GTSNPN and CDR2 is SVGIG (reference sequence). Trimming took 3 bases from V and 8 from J, leaving 5 bases between them. The CDR3 DNA reads as TGTGCCTGGAGCGGTTATGAGCAGTTCTTC. Translating gives CAWSGYEQFF.

V gene TRBV29-1 combines with J gene TRBJ2-1, with 14 nucleotides matching TRBD2. Per the germline V gene, CDR1 is SQVTM and CDR2 is ANQGSEA. CDR3 length: 14 residues. V was pared by 6 bases and J by 13 bases, with 11 bases of the junction left unmatched. The CDR3 region has the DNA TGCAGCGTACTCAATAGACTAGCGGGGGGGCGACAGTTCTTC. It yields the protein CSVLNRLAGGRQFF.

The chain couples TRBV29-1 to TRBJ1-2; 9 bases match TRBD1. There are 15 residues in the CDR3. In germline, CDR1 is SQVTM, CDR2 ANQGSEA. J was trimmed by 4 bases and V by 4 bases; bases with no gene match: 10. This CDR3 reads CSVGRGTGSSYGYTF. As DNA, the CDR3 is TGCAGCGTTGGACGAGGGACAGGGTCTTCCTATGGCTACACCTTC. Complete variable domain (other parts from reference TRBV29-1 and TRBJ1-2): SAVISQKPSRDICQRGTSLTIQCQVDSQVTMMFWYRQQPGQSLTLIATANQGSEATYESGFVIDKFPISRPNLTFSTLTVSNMSPEDSSIYLCSVGRGTGSSYGYTFGSGTRLTVV.

This clone appeared a few times. The V gene is TRBV25-1, the J gene TRBJ1-1; the D gene is possibly TRBD1 (5 bases). Germline CDR1 reads MGHDK; CDR2 reads SYGVNS. Deletions cut 3 bases from V and 6 bases from J, with 14 bases between. The CDR3 length is 14 residues. The CDR3: CASSDRQGGPEAFF. The CDR3 DNA sequence: TGTGCCAGCAGTGATCGGCAGGGAGGACCTGAAGCTTTCTTT.

The V call is TRBV13, the J call TRBJ2-5; D remains unclear. Per germline, CDR1 PRHDT and CDR2 FYEKMQ (reference sequence). CDR3 size: 13 residues. Trimming cost V 3 bases and J 2 bases, with 7 bases left between them. The CDR3: CASSFQIQETQYF. In DNA form, the CDR3 reads TGTGCCAGCAGCTTCCAGATACAAGAGACCCAGTACTTC. Complete variable domain (other parts from reference TRBV13 and TRBJ2-5): AAGVIQSPRHLIKEKRETATLKCYPIPRHDTVYWYQQGPGQDPQFLISFYEKMQSDKGSIPDRFSAQQFSDYHSELNMSSLELGDSALYFCASSFQIQETQYFGPGTRLLVL.

The chain recombines TRBV4-1 with TRBJ1-2; 12 positions match TRBD1. The V segment lost 0 bases and the J segment 7 bases; nucleotides outside the gene matches: 3. The CDR3 consists of 15 residues. Germline V gives CDR1 MGHRA, CDR2 YSYEKL. CDR3 DNA: TGCGCCAGCAGCCAAGAGGGACAGGGGGCTATTGGCTACACCTTC. Translation gives CASSQEGQGAIGYTF.

In this sample, this clone turned up once. This sequence joins TRBV5-1 and TRBJ2-5, with 9 nucleotides matching TRBD2. CDR3 length: 13 amino acids. Looked up from germline, CDR1 is SGHRS and CDR2 is YFSETQ. The V segment lost 6 bases and the J segment 4 bases; nucleotides outside the gene matches: 4. The CDR3 loop is CASTISGGETQYF. The CDR3 DNA sequence: TGCGCCAGCACCATTAGCGGGGGAGAGACCCAGTACTTC.

This clone was counted only a few times. The V and J genes are TRBV5-1 and TRBJ1-1; 8 bases are shared with TRBD1. V lost 1 base, J lost 0 bases, and 2 bases stayed unmatched. The CDR3 runs 15 residues. Germline V gene lookup returns CDR1 SGHRS and CDR2 YFSETQ. The CDR3, as DNA: TGCGCCAGCAGCTTGAGACAGGGGCTGAACACTGAAGCTTTCTTT. Translated, it gives CASSLRQGLNTEAFF.

The rearrangement links TRBV30 to TRBJ1-1, with D possibly being TRBD1 (6 bases). Between the trimmed V and J ends, which lost 4 bases and 6 bases, there was a span of 12 bases. Germline CDR1 reads GTSNPN; CDR2 reads SVGIG (reference sequence). The CDR3 extends over 12 amino acids. The CDR3 coding sequence is TGTGCCTGGACAACAGGGCATTCTGAAGCTTTCTTT. Translating gives CAWTTGHSEAFF. Supplemented by reference TRBV30 and TRBJ1-1, the full variable domain reads SQTIHQWPATLVQPVGSPLSLECTVEGTSNPNLYWYRQAAGRGLQLLFYSVGIGQISSEVPQNLSASRPQDRQFILSSKKLLLSDSGFYLCAWTTGHSEAFFGQGTRLTVV.

This clone showed up just a few times. V gene TRBV27 combines with J gene TRBJ1-6; D is undetermined. This CDR3 has 13 amino acids. Trimming stripped 5 bases from V and 11 bases from J, with 13 bases between. Germline assignment: CDR1 MNHEY and CDR2 SMNVEV (reference sequence). CDR3 coding DNA: TGTGCCAGCAGTCCGGACCCGGCGGCACCCCTCCACTTT. It encodes CASSPDPAAPLHF.

This clone was detected once. This chain joins TRBV9 and TRBJ1-2; D perhaps matches TRBD1 (6 bases). There are 16 residues in the CDR3. Germline lookup yields CDR1 SGDLS and CDR2 YYNGEE. V was cut by 0 bases and J by 1 base, with 13 bases left in between. In DNA form, the CDR3 reads TGTGCCAGCAGCGTAGACCTGAGGGGGGTTAACTATGGCTACACCTTC. Protein sequence: CASSVDLRGVNYGYTF.